This T cell receptor (beta chain) is from a study of CD8+CD57+ T cells in acquired aplastic anemia. TCR beta VDJ and CDR3 were profiled, and genomic DNA was the template. Each CDR3 protein gets one entry after TCRdb re-called the reads with MiXCR. The repertoire consists of about 110,000 distinct CDR3 sequences, with roughly 50% occurring once and the leading ten covering roughly a third. Germline V CDR1 and CDR2: ENHRY, SYGVKD. Trimming removed 8 bases from V and 5 bases from J; junction bases left unmatched: 3. CDR3 length equals 12 residues. V gene TRBV10-3 combines with J gene TRBJ1-1; 9 positions match TRBD1. The specimen was sorted CD4+, CD8+, or CD8+CD57+ T cells (not recorded which) from PBMCs. This sequence was found in a human donor in good health, serving as a control. CDR3 sequence: CAIATGGTEAFF. The CDR3 DNA is TGTGCCATCGCGACAGGGGGAACTGAAGCTTTCTTT.